One sample yielded the 16 T cell receptor beta chains listed below, sequenced in a study of shared clonotypes between healthy human individuals. Here immunoSEQ multiplex PCR was the method, and the copy in TCRdb shows in-frame clones only, minus some. The repertoire consists of some 900,000 clones, with over 75% occurring once and the leading ten covering about 1.5%. Sequencing input: memory CD4+ T cells sorted from blood. The subset: CD45RA-negative fraction. The receptors were gathered from a man between 18 and 35 years old in good health.

The rearrangement uses TRBV28 and TRBJ2-5; TRBD2 is a possible D gene (6 bases). Germline-derived CDR1 and CDR2 are MDHEN and SYDVKM. The length of the CDR3 is 17 residues. V lost 3 bases, J lost 1 base, and 18 bases lay in between. The DNA for the CDR3 is TGTGCCAGCAGTTTTGCAACCTCTTGGGGACTCCAAGAGACCCAGTACTTC. It yields the protein CASSFATSWGLQETQYF.

The rearrangement links TRBV19 to TRBJ2-7; 11 bases are a match to TRBD1. Per the germline V gene, CDR1 is LNHDA and CDR2 is SQIVND (reference sequence). The CDR3 contains 13 residues. The ends lost 10 bases at V and 6 bases at J; junction bases unmatched: 8. The CDR3 is CATIGTGGREQYF. DNA of the CDR3: TGTGCCACCATCGGGACAGGGGGACGCGAGCAGTACTTC. The full variable domain, completed using reference TRBV19 and TRBJ2-7, is DGGITQSPKYLFRKEGQNVTLSCEQNLNHDAMYWYRQDPGQGLRLIYYSQIVNDFQKGDIAEGYSVSREKKESFPLTVTSAQKNPTAFYLCATIGTGGREQYFGPGTRLTVT.

This chain uses TRBV11-2 with TRBJ1-5; no clear D gene. V lost 5 bases and J lost 0, with 11 bases in between. The CDR3 consists of 15 residues. CDR1 and CDR2 (germline): SGHAT, FQNNGV. In DNA, the CDR3 is TGTGCCAGCAGCCCCGGGCCATATAGCAATCAGCCCCAGCATTTT. It encodes CASSPGPYSNQPQHF.

The chain carries TRBV4-1 and TRBJ2-6; a weak D match, TRBD2 (5 bases). This CDR3 contains 14 residues. V was clipped by 2 bases and J by 5 bases, with 7 bases between them. Per germline, CDR1 MGHRA and CDR2 YSYEKL. CDR3 protein: CASSQRDRANVLTF. The CDR3 DNA reads as TGCGCCAGCAGCCAACGGGATAGGGCCAACGTCCTGACTTTC.

This chain uses TRBV11-2 with TRBJ2-5; D is perhaps TRBD1 or TRBD2 (5 bases each). V lost 5 bases and J lost 5, with 18 bases in between. The CDR3 sequence is 15 residues long. Germline values: CDR1 SGHAT, CDR2 FQNNGV. CDR3 region: CASSAGTGSWETQYF. The CDR3 DNA reads TGTGCCAGCAGCGCCGGGACCGGTTCATGGGAGACCCAGTACTTC.

CDR3 in amino acids: CASSSLDREGLGTEAFF. Here the CDR3 DNA reads TGTGCCAGCAGCTCGCTGGACAGGGAAGGGCTGGGCACTGAAGCTTTCTTT. This chain connects TRBV13 to TRBJ1-1; 8 bases map to TRBD1. V gave up 4 bases and J gave up 4 bases; unmatched junction bases: 14. The germline V gene has CDR1 PRHDT and CDR2 FYEKMQ (reference sequence). The length of the CDR3 is 17 residues.

The V and J genes are TRBV18 and TRBJ2-3, with TRBD1 matching 7 bases. V shed 2 bases, J shed 0 bases, and the junction held 5 bases outside the gene matches. CDR1 and CDR2 (germline): KGHSH, LQKENI. The length of the CDR3 is 16 residues. CDR3 bases: TGTGCCAGCTCACCAACCGGGACAGTAAGCACAGATACGCAGTATTTT. Translated, it gives CASSPTGTVSTDTQYF. Drawing the rest from reference TRBV18 and TRBJ2-3, the complete variable domain is NAGVMQNPRHLVRRRGQEARLRCSPMKGHSHVYWYRQLPEEGLKFMVYLQKENIIDESGMPKERFSAEFPKEGPSILRIQQVVRGDSAAYFCASSPTGTVSTDTQYFGPGTRLTVL.

This chain links TRBV9 with TRBJ2-1, with 12 bases lining up with TRBD2. Germline CDR1 SGDLS, CDR2 YYNGEE. V lost 3 bases to trimming and J lost 6 bases; unmatched junction nucleotides: 7. CDR3 length: 16 amino acids. The CDR3 region is CASSAAGTSGRNEQFF. Here the CDR3 DNA reads TGTGCCAGCAGCGCAGCTGGGACTAGCGGGCGCAATGAGCAGTTCTTC.

In this sample, this clone turned up a few times. V and J are TRBV7-2 and TRBJ1-1; the D is unclear. The CDR3 sequence is 16 residues long. Per germline, CDR1 SGHTA and CDR2 FQGNSA. The V end was cut by 1 base, the J end by 1 base, with 13 bases between. The CDR3 loop is CASSLGGAGWNTEAFF. The DNA for the CDR3 is TGTGCCAGCAGCTTAGGTGGTGCCGGATGGAACACTGAAGCTTTCTTT.

The V gene is TRBV6-5, the J gene TRBJ1-1, with D tentatively TRBD1 (6 bases). CDR3 length equals 14 residues. Germline V gene lookup returns CDR1 MNHEY and CDR2 SVGAGI. Trimming cost V 0 bases and J 7 bases, with 12 bases left between them. The CDR3 DNA reads as TGTGCCAGCAGTTACTCGGCAGGACAGCTTGAAGCTTTCTTT. Residues: CASSYSAGQLEAFF.

This sequence joins TRBV19 and TRBJ2-7, with D unclear. The V gene lost 3 bases and the J gene lost 4 bases, with 13 bases spanning the gap. Germline V gene lookup returns CDR1 LNHDA and CDR2 SQIVND (reference sequence). This CDR3 contains 14 residues. CDR3 region: CASSIPGQVYEQYF. The CDR3 DNA sequence: TGTGCCAGTAGTATCCCTGGGCAGGTGTACGAGCAGTACTTC.

This chain uses TRBV29-1 with TRBJ1-4; D is possibly TRBD1 (6 bases). V dropped 0 bases and J dropped 13 bases, with 15 bases sitting between them. The CDR3 loop spans 13 amino acids. Germline CDR1 is SQVTM and CDR2 is ANQGSEA. CDR3 residues: CSVEDRGRGGLFF. DNA for the CDR3: TGCAGCGTTGAAGATCGGGGGCGGGGAGGACTGTTTTTT.

The chain is built from TRBV19 and TRBJ1-5, with 9 bases identical to TRBD1. V gave up 7 bases and J gave up 0 bases; unmatched junction bases: 4. This CDR3 comprises 15 residues. In germline, CDR1 is LNHDA, CDR2 SQIVND (reference sequence). This chain's CDR3 is CASIRTGDSNQPQHF. The CDR3 region has the DNA TGTGCCAGTATTCGGACAGGGGATAGCAATCAGCCCCAGCATTTT.

V gene TRBV30 combines with J gene TRBJ2-7, with no clear D. Per germline, CDR1 GTSNPN and CDR2 SVGIG (reference sequence). The CDR3 extends over 12 amino acids. Between the trimmed V and J ends, which lost 1 base and 1 base, there was a span of 5 bases. The CDR3 here is CAWSDNSYEQYF. Here the CDR3 DNA reads TGTGCCTGGAGTGATAATTCCTACGAGCAGTACTTC.

The chain recombines TRBV30 with TRBJ2-3, with 11 nucleotides matching TRBD1. CDR3 length equals 15 residues. After removal of 2 bases from V and 5 bases from J, the junction contained 6 bases not matched to a gene. The germline V gene has CDR1 GTSNPN and CDR2 SVGIG (reference sequence). The CDR3: CAWSIGQGAGDTQYF. CDR3 sequence (DNA): TGTGCCTGGAGTATAGGACAGGGGGCCGGAGATACGCAGTATTTT. The full variable domain, with the rest looked up from reference TRBV30 and TRBJ2-3, is SQTIHQWPATLVQPVGSPLSLECTVEGTSNPNLYWYRQAAGRGLQLLFYSVGIGQISSEVPQNLSASRPQDRQFILSSKKLLLSDSGFYLCAWSIGQGAGDTQYFGPGTRLTVL.

This chain joins TRBV28 and TRBJ1-4, with 10 bases fitting TRBD1. The germline V gene encodes CDR1 MDHEN and CDR2 SYDVKM. CDR3 length: 15 residues. V was pared by 5 bases and J by 7 bases, with 7 bases of the junction left unmatched. CDR3 region: CASSTPGTGVEKLFF. The CDR3 DNA reads TGTGCCAGCAGTACCCCCGGGACAGGGGTTGAAAAACTGTTTTTT.